The 24 T cell receptor beta chains in this list originate from one sample, sequenced in a study of beta chain features in type 1 diabetes. General study points: Shortening that was moderate but significant affected the TCRB CDR3s of Type 1 diabetes patients in all four CD4+ subsets.

Expressed TCRB transcripts were sequenced, since all the RNA that had been isolated was reverse transcribed. Here immunoSEQ multiplex PCR was the method, and the copy in TCRdb shows in-frame clones only, minus some. The sample yields approximately 150,000 clones, about 13% seen once. No antigen has been identified for these receptors. The sample taken for sequencing was central memory CD4+ T cells from blood. All receptors derive from a man aged 18 to 35 with type 1 diabetes.

Comment on this clone: A much bigger clone sits one base away, suggesting this may be a read error. The gene calls are TRBV9 and TRBJ2-1; D is uncertain. This CDR3 spans 11 amino acids. The V and J ends lost 5 bases and 6 bases respectively, with 6 bases between them. Germline values: CDR1 SGDLS, CDR2 YYNGEE. CDR3 region: CASSFLNEQFF. CDR3 in DNA: TGTGCCAGCAGTTTTCTCAATGAGCAGTTCTTC.

The chain is built from TRBV28 and TRBJ1-6, with 7 positions matching TRBD1. The V and J ends lost 6 bases and 3 bases, in that order; junction bases with no gene match: 11. CDR3 size: 17 residues. The germline V gene encodes CDR1 MDHEN and CDR2 SYDVKM. The CDR3 DNA follows: TGTGCCAGCAGCCGAACCGCCAGGGGGTACTATAATTCACCCCTCCACTTT. Translated: CASSRTARGYYNSPLHF. Full variable domain (outside the CDR3, taken from reference TRBV28 and TRBJ1-6): DVKVTQSSRYLVKRTGEKVFLECVQDMDHENMFWYRQDPGLGLRLIYFSYDVKMKEKGDIPEGYSVSREKKERFSLILESASTNQTSMYLCASSRTARGYYNSPLHFGNGTRLTVT.

Concerning this clone: The sample holds other DNA sequences that translate to the same CDR3. This chain connects TRBV19 to TRBJ1-5, with TRBD1 matching over 8 bases. Germline assignment: CDR1 LNHDA and CDR2 SQIVND (reference sequence). The length of the CDR3 is 15 residues. V lost 7 bases, J lost 7 bases, and 12 bases stayed unmatched. CDR3 nucleotides: TGTGCCAGTATCTCGGACAGGGCAGGCGGGCAGCCCCAGCATTTT. As protein: CASISDRAGGQPQHF.

A few counts support this clone. This rearrangement joins TRBV5-1 to TRBJ2-2; 7 nucleotides line up with TRBD1. The V gene end was trimmed by 0 bases and the J gene end by 4 bases; junction bases not matched to a gene: 6. The CDR3 length is 16 residues. CDR1 and CDR2 (germline): SGHRS, YFSETQ. CDR3 residues: CASSLVVDRSTGELFF. The CDR3, as DNA: TGCGCCAGCAGCTTGGTGGTGGACAGGAGCACCGGGGAGCTGTTTTTT.

The DNA of the CDR3 is TGTGCCTGGAGTGTCCAGGCCGCCTACGAGCAGTACTTC. Amino acids: CAWSVQAAYEQYF. The chain combines TRBV30 with TRBJ2-7; no clear D gene. There are 13 residues in the CDR3. Germline loops: CDR1 GTSNPN, CDR2 SVGIG (reference sequence). V gave up 0 bases and J gave up 2 bases, with 8 bases separating them.

This clone occurred a few times. The V gene is TRBV13, the J gene TRBJ2-7; TRBD1 matches 9 bases. V shed 5 bases and J 0 bases; nucleotides not matched to a gene: 5. The germline CDR1 and CDR2 sequences are PRHDT and FYEKMQ (reference sequence). The CDR3 covers 15 residues. The CDR3 region is CASSPRQGGSYEQYF. CDR3 DNA sequence: TGTGCCAGCAGCCCAAGACAGGGGGGCTCCTACGAGCAGTACTTC. Full variable domain (rest looked up from reference TRBV13 and TRBJ2-7): AAGVIQSPRHLIKEKRETATLKCYPIPRHDTVYWYQQGPGQDPQFLISFYEKMQSDKGSIPDRFSAQQFSDYHSELNMSSLELGDSALYFCASSPRQGGSYEQYFGPGTRLTVT.

This clone was counted between two and nine times. The gene calls are TRBV11-3 and TRBJ2-7; D ambiguous. V gave up 3 bases and J gave up 4 bases, with 4 bases separating them. The CDR3 is 11 amino acids. Germline loops: CDR1 SGHNT, CDR2 YENEEA. The CDR3 sequence is CASSFQYEQYF. The DNA of the CDR3 is TGTGCCAGCAGCTTTCAGTACGAGCAGTACTTC.

Points on this clone: An end of the junction does not agree with germline; a read error may underlie this. V and J are TRBV9 and TRBJ1-2, with D uncertain. Germline assignment: CDR1 SGDLS and CDR2 YYNGEE. The CDR3 loop spans 14 amino acids. The DNA for the CDR3 is TGTCCCAGCAGCGTAGCGAATAGAGCCTATGGCTACACCTTC. As protein: CPSSVANRAYGYTF. Filled out from reference TRBV9 and TRBJ1-2, the complete variable domain reads DSGVTQTPKHLITATGQRVTLRCSPRSGDLSVYWYQQSLDQGLQFLIQYYNGEERAKGNILERFSAQQFPDLHSELNLSSLELGDSALYFCPSSVANRAYGYTFGSGTRLTVV.

This clone was seen many times. The DNA is omitted, as the CDR3 cannot be located on it reliably, and the CDR3 follows TCRdb's listing. The rearrangement uses TRBV21-1 and TRBJ1-1. TRBV21-1 is flagged as a pseudogene. Both ends counted, the CDR3 spans 15 residues. The CDR3: CASSKRWAGGTEAFF.

This clone was seen more than once but under ten times. This chain links TRBV20-1 with TRBJ2-3; the match to TRBD1 covers 7 bases. The CDR3 contains 11 residues. J was trimmed by 10 bases and V by 4 bases; bases with no gene match: 5. Per germline, CDR1 DFQATT and CDR2 SNEGSKA (reference sequence). For the CDR3, the DNA is TGCAGTGCTATAGGGGGCAGGCCGCAGTATTTT. The encoded protein is CSAIGGRPQYF.

This clone came up a few times. The J gene is TRBJ2-7, the V gene TRBV19, with 8 bases that match TRBD1. The germline V gene encodes CDR1 LNHDA and CDR2 SQIVND (reference sequence). The CDR3 runs 13 residues. The J segment lost 4 bases and the V segment lost 10 bases, leaving 9 bases of the junction unmatched. CDR3 protein: CANQGQGEYEQYF. The CDR3 DNA reads as TGTGCCAACCAAGGACAGGGTGAATACGAGCAGTACTTC.

The J gene is TRBJ2-6, the V gene TRBV2; D is unresolved. The V end lost 5 bases, the J end lost 0 bases, and 8 bases lay between the germline ends. Germline values: CDR1 SNHLY, CDR2 FYNNEI. The CDR3 contains 15 residues. The CDR3 region is CASSPRTSGANVLTF. In DNA form, the CDR3 reads TGTGCCAGCAGTCCGCGAACCTCTGGGGCCAACGTCCTGACTTTC.

CDR3 protein: CASSEGRAPGANVLTF. The CDR3 region has the DNA TGCGCCAGCAGCGAGGGGCGGGCGCCCGGGGCCAACGTCCTGACTTTC. The rearrangement joins TRBV5-1 to TRBJ2-6; possibly TRBD1 or TRBD2 for D (5 bases each). Germline V gives CDR1 SGHRS, CDR2 YFSETQ. V was pared by 4 bases and J by 4 bases, with 15 bases between. There are 16 residues in the CDR3.

J is TRBJ1-1 and V is TRBV2; unclear D gene. The germline V and J ends were trimmed by 2 bases and 3 bases, with 4 bases remaining between them. In germline, CDR1 is SNHLY, CDR2 FYNNEI. The CDR3 has 12 amino acids. Written as DNA, the CDR3 is TGTGCCAGCAGTGAACTGTACACTGAAGCTTTCTTT. This sequence encodes CASSELYTEAFF.

V is TRBV15 and J is TRBJ1-1; no clear D. The CDR3 has 16 residues. Germline V gene lookup returns CDR1 LNHNV and CDR2 YYDKDF (reference sequence). Deletions cut 0 bases from V and 3 bases from J, with 14 bases between. Here the CDR3 reads CATSRDQGLMDTEAFF. CDR3 DNA: TGTGCCACCAGCAGAGATCAAGGGTTGATGGACACTGAAGCTTTCTTT.

The rearrangement uses TRBV5-4 and TRBJ1-1; D is uncertain. This CDR3 has 13 amino acids. From germline, CDR1 is SGHNT and CDR2 YYREEE (reference sequence). The V end lost 1 base, the J end lost 8 bases, and 12 bases lay between the germline ends. CDR3 bases: TGTGCCAGCAGCTTGCATGAAGAAATAGAAGCTTTCTTT. It yields the protein CASSLHEEIEAFF.

This clone has just a few counts. The V and J genes are TRBV5-1 and TRBJ2-1, with a possible D match to TRBD1 (6 bases). The V and J ends lost 4 bases and 7 bases respectively, with 15 bases between them. CDR1 SGHRS and CDR2 YFSETQ come from the germline V gene. There are 14 residues in the CDR3. The CDR3 region is CASSQGTVGNEQFF. For the CDR3, the DNA is TGCGCCAGCAGCCAGGGGACGGTCGGGAATGAGCAGTTCTTC.

The V gene is TRBV6-6, the J gene TRBJ2-2, with D possibly matching TRBD2 (6 bases). The V gene's germline CDR1 is MNHNY and CDR2 SVGAGI (reference sequence). The V end was cut by 0 bases, the J end by 6 bases, with 8 bases between. The CDR3 contains 14 residues. This CDR3 is CASSYSTGAGELFF. The CDR3, as DNA: TGTGCCAGCAGTTACTCGACGGGGGCCGGGGAGCTGTTTTTT.

Only a few counts were recorded for this clone. J is TRBJ1-2 and V is TRBV10-3; no reliable D call. Germline lookup yields CDR1 ENHRY and CDR2 SYGVKD. V lost 7 bases to trimming and J lost 8 bases, with 14 bases between them. This CDR3 is built from 12 residues. As DNA, the CDR3 is TGTGCCATCATGGAGCCGGGTGGCGGCTACACCTTC. Its translation is CAIMEPGGGYTF.

The chain carries TRBV9 and TRBJ2-5; TRBD2 matches at 9 bases. From germline, CDR1 is SGDLS and CDR2 YYNGEE. Trimming at V came to 0 bases and at J to 5 bases, leaving 8 bases not matched to a gene. The CDR3 totals 16 residues. CDR3 DNA sequence: TGTGCCAGCAGCGTAGGAAATAGCGGGGGTAGGGAGACCCAGTACTTC. Encoded protein: CASSVGNSGGRETQYF.

The chain links TRBV29-1 to TRBJ2-5, with TRBD2 as a possible D gene (6 bases). CDR1 is SQVTM and CDR2 is ANQGSEA in the germline V gene. This CDR3 is 13 amino acids long. V was clipped by 4 bases and J by 4 bases, with 13 bases between them. DNA for the CDR3: TGCAGCGTTGCACAGGTGGGGGGAGAGACCCAGTACTTC. Translating it yields CSVAQVGGETQYF. Drawing the rest from reference TRBV29-1 and TRBJ2-5, the complete variable domain is SAVISQKPSRDICQRGTSLTIQCQVDSQVTMMFWYRQQPGQSLTLIATANQGSEATYESGFVIDKFPISRPNLTFSTLTVSNMSPEDSSIYLCSVAQVGGETQYFGPGTRLLVL.

The rearrangement uses TRBV19 and TRBJ2-7, with D hard to call. V was cut by 7 bases and J by 3 bases, with 13 bases left in between. This CDR3 spans 13 amino acids. Germline V lookup: CDR1 LNHDA, CDR2 SQIVND (reference sequence). CDR3 sequence (DNA): TGTGCCAGTATCCCCCCGGGTGGCTACGAGCAGTACTTC. Amino acids: CASIPPGGYEQYF. The variable domain in full, with the rest retrieved from reference TRBV19 and TRBJ2-7, is DGGITQSPKYLFRKEGQNVTLSCEQNLNHDAMYWYRQDPGQGLRLIYYSQIVNDFQKGDIAEGYSVSREKKESFPLTVTSAQKNPTAFYLCASIPPGGYEQYFGPGTRLTVT.

This clone was counted at least ten times. V usage is TRBV28 and J usage is TRBJ2-1; D is ambiguous. V lost 3 bases and J lost 3, with 3 bases in between. Germline-derived CDR1 and CDR2 are MDHEN and SYDVKM. The CDR3 is 12 amino acids. The chain's CDR3 is CASSLFYNEQFF. The CDR3 coding sequence is TGTGCCAGCAGTTTGTTCTACAATGAGCAGTTCTTC.

This clone was seen a few times. V is TRBV7-4 and J is TRBJ1-6; 7 positions match TRBD1. The germline CDR1 and CDR2 sequences are SGHVT and SQSDAQ. The CDR3 runs to 16 residues. The J segment lost 8 bases and the V segment lost 9 bases, leaving 16 bases of the junction unmatched. CDR3 residues: CARWLTGDPKDSPLHF. In DNA form, the CDR3 reads TGTGCCAGGTGGCTTACAGGGGACCCTAAGGATTCACCCCTCCACTTT.